A single sample is the source of the 27 T cell receptor gamma chains below, sequenced in a study of γδ T cells in repeated Plasmodium falciparum infection. Gammadelta T cells were flow-sorted from PBMC into Vgamma9/Vdelta2+ and Vdelta2-negative populations for bulk analysis. TCRdb reprocessed the multiplex PCR reads using CATT. The profile shows 25,000 to 35,000 gamma-chain clones, approximately 1.4% of them singletons. Sequenced sample: gamma-delta T cells from blood. The receptor source for this set is a pool of human donors (malaria-infected and uninfected, not separated).

This clone has at least ten counts. TCRdb shows a much larger clone's protein in place of this DNA's translation, and the two differ at residue 6, likely through a read error; the protein shown is translated from the DNA. V gene TRGV2 combines with J gene TRGJ1 or TRGJ2. Germline CDR1 EGSNGY, CDR2 YDSYNSKV. The CDR3 sequence is 16 residues long. Losses at the gene ends were 2 bases for V and 0 bases for J; bases not matched to a gene: 10. The CDR3 nucleotides read TGTGCCACCTGGGACGAAATCCTTCCGAATTATTATAAGAAACTCTTT. Its translation: CATWDEILPNYYKKLF.

In this sample, this clone turned up many times. Its ends do not fully match the called genes, so a read error is possible. The chain couples TRGV9 to TRGJP. TCRdb offers no J gene call, so here the DNA was matched to germline to obtain one. There are 16 residues in the CDR3. The V gene's germline CDR1 is GITISATS and CDR2 ISYDGTV (reference sequence). DNA of the CDR3: TGTGCCTTGTGGGAGGTTAGGGAGTTGGGCAAAAAAGTCAAGGTATTT. Translated, it gives CALWEVRELGKKVKVF.

In its sample, this clone was seen many times. This DNA's translation and the protein TCRdb lists, from a much larger clone, do not match at residue 15, likely due to a read error; the protein shown is translated from the DNA. J is TRGJP and V is TRGV9. The CDR3 spans 17 residues. Germline CDR1 is GITISATS and CDR2 is ISYDGTV (reference sequence). The CDR3 DNA follows: TGTGCCTTGTGGGAGGTGGTATCCGAGTTGGGCAAAAAAATCGAGGTATTT. Amino acid sequence: CALWEVVSELGKKIEVF.

This clone was seen ten or more times. The chain links TRGV2 to TRGJP2. This CDR3 region has 18 residues. In germline, CDR1 is EGSNGY, CDR2 YDSYNSKV. The trim removed 0 bases at V and 3 bases at J, leaving 13 bases unmatched. The CDR3 loop reads CATWDGPNSRGSDWIKTF. CDR3 sequence (DNA): TGTGCCACCTGGGACGGGCCCAACTCGCGCGGTAGTGATTGGATCAAGACGTTT.

This clone was seen a few times. TCRdb's listed protein matches a much larger clone and diverges from this DNA's translation at residue 11, likely through a read error; the protein shown comes from the DNA. With the J gene uncalled, the V gene is TRGV8. This CDR3 contains 13 residues. Germline-derived CDR1 and CDR2 are VENAVY and YDSYNSRV. CDR3 nucleotide sequence: TGTGCCACCTGGGATCCTCCTTATTATAAGAGACTCTTT. This encodes CATWDPPYYKRLF.

This clone came up many times. TCRdb's protein, taken from a much larger clone, differs from this DNA's translation at residue 10, likely owing to a read error; the protein displayed comes from the DNA. This chain uses TRGV9 with TRGJP. The J gene was missing in TCRdb and was found by matching the end of the DNA to germline. The germline V gene encodes CDR1 GITISATS and CDR2 ISYDGTV (reference sequence). The CDR3 length is 15 residues. The CDR3 is CALWGRELGQKIKVF. The CDR3 DNA reads TGTGCCTTGTGGGGTCGAGAGTTGGGCCAAAAAATCAAGGTATTT.

This clone was seen many times. The V call is TRGV9, the J call TRGJ1 or TRGJ2. The CDR3 has 12 amino acids. Germline V gene sequence: CDR1 GITISATS, CDR2 ISYDGTV (reference sequence). Germline trimming cut 2 bases from V and 12 bases from J; bases unmatched to any gene: 10. Here the CDR3 DNA reads TGTGCCTTGTGGGAGGGCAGTTCAGGGAAACTCTTT. Translating gives CALWEGSSGKLF.

This clone was found many times. A far larger clone lies a single base away; this is likely a read error. The identical CDR3 is also encoded by other nucleotide sequences in the sample. The chain links TRGV9 to TRGJ1 or TRGJ2. No J segment appears in TCRdb, so it was assigned here by matching the sequence to germline. This CDR3 contains 18 residues. With 1 base clipped from V and 0 bases from J, the junction kept 15 bases outside the gene matches. In germline, CDR1 is GITISATS, CDR2 ISYDGTV (reference sequence). CDR3 nucleotides: TGTGCCTTGTGGGAGGTATCCCAAGGGTTATCGAATTATTATAAGAAACTCTTT. This translates into CALWEVSQGLSNYYKKLF.

This clone was seen a handful of times. The TCRdb protein, from a much larger clone, departs from this DNA's translation at residue 3, likely by read error; the protein shown derives from the DNA. The chain is built from TRGV9 and TRGJ1 or TRGJ2. Here the J gene was assigned by germline matching of the DNA, as TCRdb has none. Germline CDR1 GITISATS, CDR2 ISYDGTV (reference sequence). CDR3 length equals 10 residues. The CDR3 DNA sequence: TGTGCCTCGTGGGAAAACAAGAAACTCTTT. It translates to CASWENKKLF.

Points on this clone: TCRdb lists the protein of a much larger clone for this DNA, which differs at residue 10, so this is likely a read error; the protein given here is translated from the DNA itself. The V call is TRGV9, the J call TRGJ1 or TRGJ2. No J gene is reported in TCRdb; it was inferred here by comparing the DNA with germline. Looked up from germline, CDR1 is GITISATS and CDR2 is ISYDGTV (reference sequence). The CDR3 consists of 13 residues. The CDR3 nucleotides read TGTGCCTTGTGGGAGGCGGCACATTATGAGAAACTCTTT. It codes for CALWEAAHYEKLF.

This clone has at least ten counts. With a far larger clone one base away, a read error is the likely cause. This CDR3 is also generated by other DNA sequences in the sample. The chain combines TRGV9 with TRGJP1. TCRdb leaves out the J gene; it was filled in here by matching the DNA to germline. Germline loops: CDR1 GITISATS, CDR2 ISYDGTV (reference sequence). CDR3 length: 12 residues. This chain's CDR3 is CASYTTGWFKIF. CDR3 nucleotide sequence: TGCGCCTCTTATACCACTGGTTGGTTCAAGATATTT.

This clone was counted only a few times. The protein given by TCRdb reflects a much larger clone and differs at residue 17 from this DNA's translation, likely from a read error; the protein shown is the DNA's translation. The J gene has no call, while the V gene is TRGV9. CDR3 length equals 19 residues. Looked up from germline, CDR1 is GITISATS and CDR2 is ISYDGTV (reference sequence). In DNA form, the CDR3 reads TGTGCCTTGTGGGAGGTGGCCCTAATACCGTCATGTAATTGTTATAAGAGACTCTTT. Its protein is CALWEVALIPSCNCYKRLF.

This clone was found many times. V is TRGV3 and J is TRGJ1 or TRGJ2. V was clipped by 6 bases and J by 3 bases; unmatched bases: 8. Looked up from germline, CDR1 is VTNTFY and CDR2 is YDVSTARD (reference sequence). This CDR3 contains 13 residues. CDR3 nucleotides: TGTGCCACCTGGTACCCCTCTTATTATAAGAAACTCTTT. It specifies CATWYPSYYKKLF.

This clone was observed at least ten times. This DNA's translation differs at residue 8 from TCRdb's protein, which comes from a much larger clone; a read error is likely, and the protein shown is translated from the DNA. This chain links TRGV3 with TRGJ1 or TRGJ2. No J gene was available from TCRdb, and it was assigned here by a germline match of the DNA. V lost 1 base and J lost 3; bases outside the gene matches: 6. The CDR3 spans 14 residues. CDR1 and CDR2 (germline): VTNTFY, YDVSTARD (reference sequence). CDR3 DNA sequence: TGTGCCACCTGGGACAGACAGAGTTATTATAAGAAACTCTTT. Translated: CATWDRQSYYKKLF.

Points on this clone: The protein TCRdb gives is from a much larger clone and does not agree with this DNA's translation at residue 3, likely a read error; the protein shown here comes from the DNA. The genes are TRGV9 and TRGJP1. TCRdb does not report a J gene; here it was assigned by matching the DNA to germline references. Germline CDR1 and CDR2: GITISATS and ISYDGTV (reference sequence). V lost 12 bases, J lost 2 bases, and 3 bases stayed unmatched. The CDR3 totals 11 residues. The CDR3 reads CAPTTGWFKIF. As DNA, the CDR3 is TGTGCCCCGACCACTGGTTGGTTCAAGATATTT.

In the case of this clone: A far larger clone is a single base away, which makes a read error likely. The sample has other DNA sequences that encode this CDR3 too. The chain combines TRGV9 with TRGJP. TCRdb is silent on the J gene; assignment here came from matching the DNA to germline. V lost 1 base, J lost 9 bases, and 9 bases stayed unmatched. The CDR3 runs to 17 residues. Germline V lookup: CDR1 GITISATS, CDR2 ISYDGTV (reference sequence). The CDR3 DNA reads TGTGCCTTGTGGGAGGTACACGTTGGGTTGGGCAAAAAAATCAAGGTATTT. Encoded protein: CALWEVHVGLGKKIKVF.

For this clone: TCRdb has a much larger clone's protein, which differs at residue 11 from the translation of this DNA, likely because of a read error; what is shown is the protein translated from the DNA. The chain links TRGV9 to TRGJP. Here the J gene came from matching the DNA to germline, since TCRdb omits it. Per germline, CDR1 GITISATS and CDR2 ISYDGTV (reference sequence). The CDR3 is 17 residues long. The chain's CDR3 is CALWEVHVGLDKKIKVF. The CDR3 DNA is TGTGCCTTGTGGGAGGTGCACGTTGGGTTGGACAAAAAAATCAAGGTATTT.

This clone was counted only a few times. It differs at one base from a far larger clone, so likely a read error. Additional DNA sequences in this sample encode the identical CDR3. This chain joins TRGV5 and TRGJP1. TCRdb supplies no J gene; here it was assigned by aligning the nucleotide sequence to germline. Per germline, CDR1 VINAFY and CDR2 YDVSNSKD. J lost 0 bases, V lost 4 bases, and 14 bases had no gene match. This CDR3 is built from 18 residues. The chain's CDR3 is CATWDRDLLNTTGWFKIF. In DNA, the CDR3 is TGTGCCACCTGGGATAGGGACCTACTTAATACCACTGGTTGGTTCAAGATATTT.

Many counts were recorded for this clone. Translating this DNA gives a protein that differs at residue 10 from the TCRdb one, which belongs to a much larger clone; a read error is likely, and the protein shown is this translation. The rearrangement uses TRGV9 and TRGJP. CDR3 size: 15 residues. CDR1 GITISATS and CDR2 ISYDGTV come from the germline V gene (reference sequence). CDR3 region: CALWEVQLGRKIKVF. The DNA of the CDR3 is TGTGCCTTGTGGGAGGTGCAGTTGGGCAGAAAAATCAAGGTATTT.

This clone is labeled as large. The same CDR3 is also encoded by other DNA sequences in this sample. This sequence joins TRGV9 and TRGJ1 or TRGJ2. Germline CDR1 and CDR2: GITISATS and ISYDGTV (reference sequence). The V gene end was trimmed by 4 bases and the J gene end by 4 bases; junction bases not matched to a gene: 4. This CDR3 has 12 amino acids. For the CDR3, the DNA is TGTGCCTTGTGGGATCCCTATTATAAGAAACTCTTT. It translates to CALWDPYYKKLF.

This clone showed up many times. A far larger clone is a single base away, which makes a read error likely. Other DNA sequences within the sample encode an identical CDR3. V gene TRGV9 was called; the J gene was not. There are 13 residues in the CDR3. Germline V CDR1 and CDR2: GITISATS, ISYDGTV (reference sequence). The CDR3 protein is CALWEPDGYKKLF. CDR3 coding DNA: TGTGCCTTGTGGGAGCCCGACGGTTATAAGAAGCTCTTT.

This clone was counted at least ten times. This sequence is one base from a far larger clone and is likely a read error. Other DNA sequences in the same sample also yield this CDR3. The chain carries TRGV9 and TRGJP. The J gene was missing in TCRdb and was found by matching the end of the DNA to germline. In germline, CDR1 is GITISATS, CDR2 ISYDGTV (reference sequence). The CDR3 extends over 16 amino acids. The CDR3 region is CALWGSKELGKKIKVF. The DNA of the CDR3 is TGTGCCTTGTGGGGCAGTAAAGAGTTGGGCAAAAAGATCAAGGTATTT.

This clone was seen more than once but under ten times. TCRdb has a much larger clone's protein, which differs at residue 14 from the translation of this DNA, likely because of a read error; what is shown is the protein translated from the DNA. The chain couples TRGV9 to TRGJP. Matching the DNA to germline supplied the J gene, which TCRdb does not give. This CDR3 spans 17 amino acids. CDR1 and CDR2 (germline): GITISATS, ISYDGTV (reference sequence). CDR3 protein: CALWERGDMLGKKVKVF. In nucleotides, the CDR3 is TGTGCCTTGTGGGAAAGGGGGGATATGTTGGGCAAAAAAGTCAAGGTATTT.

This clone was seen ten or more times. The genes are TRGV4 and TRGJP1. Germline matching of the DNA provided the J gene here, since TCRdb leaves it blank. V shed 1 base, J shed 15 bases, and the junction held 2 bases outside the gene matches. CDR3 size: 10 residues. Germline CDR1 EGSTGY, CDR2 YDSYTSSV. DNA for the CDR3: TGTGCCACCTGGGATGGTGTCAAGATATTT. It is translated as CATWDGVKIF.

At least ten counts were recorded for this clone. The mismatch at residue 11 between this DNA's translation and the TCRdb protein of a much larger clone likely reflects a read error; the protein shown is translated from the DNA. The chain has TRGV9 and TRGJP. Matching the DNA to germline supplied the J gene, which TCRdb does not give. Germline V gene lookup returns CDR1 GITISATS and CDR2 ISYDGTV (reference sequence). CDR3 length equals 16 residues. The CDR3 coding sequence is TGTGCCTTGTGGGAGGTGGTAGAGTTGGGCGAAAAAATCAAGGTATTT. This translates into CALWEVVELGEKIKVF.

This clone has a count of ten or more. V usage is TRGV8 and J usage is TRGJP1. The germline V gene encodes CDR1 VENAVY and CDR2 YDSYNSRV. J lost 7 bases, V lost 2 bases, and 7 bases had no gene match. This CDR3 is built from 14 residues. Here the CDR3 DNA reads TGTGCCACCTGGGATAAGAAAAGTGGTTGGTTCAAGATATTT. Translated: CATWDKKSGWFKIF.

This clone was observed at least ten times. The TCRdb protein comes from a much larger clone and disagrees with this DNA's translation at residue 12, likely due to a read error; the protein given here is derived from the DNA. CDR3 loop: CALWEVHVGLGEKIKVF. In DNA, the CDR3 is TGTGCCTTGTGGGAGGTGCACGTTGGGTTGGGCGAAAAAATCAAGGTATTT. The chain combines TRGV9 with TRGJP. TCRdb leaves out the J gene; it was filled in here by matching the DNA to germline. The CDR3 has 17 residues. Germline CDR1 reads GITISATS; CDR2 reads ISYDGTV (reference sequence).